This T cell receptor beta chain comes out of a study of blood T cells in healthy people across ages. General study results and limits: Any changes in expanded clonotypes were possibly confounded, as donor CMV status remained unknown. Estimates drawn from one million T cells were deemed to understate diversity.

Per sample, a minimum of 7 million PBMCs were isolated. Extracted total RNA amounted to at least 5.5 micrograms for each sample. Germline values: CDR1 MDHEN, CDR2 SYDVKM. The CDR3 is 16 residues long. The V and J ends lost 7 bases and 6 bases, in that order; junction bases with no gene match: 16. This clonotype was found a few times. Its target is not known. Using a J-beta primer mix together with a sample-barcoded 5' primer, a second PCR was run for about 6 to 12 cycles. TCRdb independently ran MiXCR on the 5' RACE reads; one entry per CDR3 protein. Of hundreds of thousands of distinct CDR3 sequences listed, about 52% are singletons.

This receptor was identified in a woman aged 55 to 70 in good health. Sample: blood. V usage is TRBV28 and J usage is TRBJ2-7; TRBD1 matches at 9 bases. The CDR3 nucleotides are TGTGCCAGCAAGGCCCCTTGGGGGGACAGGGTTGGCGAGCAGTACTTC. Its translation is CASKAPWGDRVGEQYF.